This paragraph covers one T cell receptor beta chain sequence. The antigen remains unidentified. This sample was taken from a study of CXCR3-negative and CXCR3-positive naive CD8 T cells. About the study: Roughly 1.5 +/- 0.3 million TRB reads came from each library, giving around 140 million in total.

Researchers sorted some 300,000 cells of each CD8+ T cell subset in triplicate. cDNA libraries for TRB were generated by 5' RACE incorporating UMI labels. TCRdb reanalyzed the 5' RACE reads and collapses them to one entry per CDR3 protein, without DNA. Its table records about 40,000 distinct CDR3 sequences. Regarding the study as a whole: With respect to TRBV-TRBJ usage, naive CXCR3-negative and CXCR3-positive cells were similar; memory differed. After cryopreservation, CXCR3 expression dropped partially; most assays used fresh PBMCs.

Sequenced sample: memory CD8+ T cells from blood. The TCR sequence derives from a human donor in good health. Some clones in this sample may be carry-over from other donors' samples.

CDR3 amino acids: CASSSRDRGQGYTF. The V call is TRBV13, the J call TRBJ1-2; as DNA is missing, the TRBD1 call by TCRdb cannot be tested. From germline, CDR1 is PRHDT and CDR2 FYEKMQ (reference sequence). This CDR3 region has 14 residues.